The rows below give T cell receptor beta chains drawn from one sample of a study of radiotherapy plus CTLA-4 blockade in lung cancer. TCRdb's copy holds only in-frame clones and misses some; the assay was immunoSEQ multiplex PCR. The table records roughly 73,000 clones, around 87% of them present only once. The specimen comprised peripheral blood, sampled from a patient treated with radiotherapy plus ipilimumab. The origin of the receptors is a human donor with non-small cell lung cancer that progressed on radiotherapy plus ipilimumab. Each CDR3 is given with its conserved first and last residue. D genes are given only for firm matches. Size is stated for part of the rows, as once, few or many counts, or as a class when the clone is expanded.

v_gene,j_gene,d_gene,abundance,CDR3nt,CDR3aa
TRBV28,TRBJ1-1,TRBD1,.,TGTGCCAGCGCGGGACAGGGGAACACTGAAGCTTTCTTT,CASAGQGNTEAFF
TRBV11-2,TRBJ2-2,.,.,TGTGCCAGCAGCTTAGAGTTCACCGGGGAGCTGTTTTTT,CASSLEFTGELFF
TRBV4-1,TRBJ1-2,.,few,TGCGCCAGCAGCTCCCAACCCCGGCCGGGGGCGAGTGGCTACACCTTC,CASSSQPRPGASGYTF
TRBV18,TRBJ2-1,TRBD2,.,TGTGCCAGCTCACCGGGACTAGCGGGAGTCAATGAGCAGTTCTTC,CASSPGLAGVNEQFF
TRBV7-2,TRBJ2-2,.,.,TGTGCCAGCAGCTTAGTTGGAGAAATGAACACCGGGGAGCTGTTTTTT,CASSLVGEMNTGELFF
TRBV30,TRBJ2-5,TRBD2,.,TGTGCCTGGAGTTACCCGCTAGCGGGCTTTGAGACCCAGTACTTC,CAWSYPLAGFETQYF
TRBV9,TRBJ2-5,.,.,TGTGCCAGCAGCGTAGAAGGGGACCAAGAGACCCAGTACTTC,CASSVEGDQETQYF
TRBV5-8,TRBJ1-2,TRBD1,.,TGTGCCAGCAGCTTAACAATAGGGGCAGGGGGTTATGGCTACACCTTC,CASSLTIGAGGYGYTF
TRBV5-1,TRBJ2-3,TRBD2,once,TGCGCCAGCAGCTCTTCTAGCGGGAGTTCGGATACGCAGTATTTT,CASSSSSGSSDTQYF
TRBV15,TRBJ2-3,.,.,TGTGCCACCAGCTCGGATGGGGTGCGGACGGATACGCAGTATTTT,CATSSDGVRTDTQYF
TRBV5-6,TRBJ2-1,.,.,TGTGCCAGCAGCTCTACGTGGGGAGGCCTTTACAATGAGCAGTTCTTC,CASSSTWGGLYNEQFF
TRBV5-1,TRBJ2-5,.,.,TGCGCCAGCAGCTTTAACCAAGAGACCCAGTACTTC,CASSFNQETQYF
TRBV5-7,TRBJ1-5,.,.,TGTGCCAGCAGCTTACAGCGGTCCAGGGATCAGCCCCAGCATTTT,CASSLQRSRDQPQHF
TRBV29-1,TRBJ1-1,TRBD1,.,TGCAGCGTTGAGTTCGGGACAGGGAGGCTCTGGAACACTGAAGCTTTCTTT,CSVEFGTGRLWNTEAFF
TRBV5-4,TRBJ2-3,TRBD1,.,TGTGCCAGCAGCGGGGGACAGGGCACAAATACGCAGTATTTT,CASSGGQGTNTQYF
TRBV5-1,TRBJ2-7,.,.,TGCGCCAGCAGCTTGGTTTTAGCTCAGGAGCAGTACTTC,CASSLVLAQEQYF
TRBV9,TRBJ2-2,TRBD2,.,TGTGCCAGCAGGGGCACTAGCGGGAACACCGGGGAGCTGTTTTTT,CASRGTSGNTGELFF
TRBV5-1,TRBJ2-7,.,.,TGCGCCAGCAGCTTGGAACAGGGCAAGTACGAGCAGTACTTC,CASSLEQGKYEQYF
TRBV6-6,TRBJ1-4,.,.,TGTGCCAGCACTAGCGGGTTAGGTGTAGAAAAACTGTTTTTT,CASTSGLGVEKLFF
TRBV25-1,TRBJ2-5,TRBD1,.,TGTGCCAGCAGCCACGAGGGGGCAGGGCAAGAGACCCAGTACTTC,CASSHEGAGQETQYF
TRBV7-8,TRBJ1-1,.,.,TGTGCCAGCAGCTTAGGGATTTCGAACACTGAAGCTTTCTTT,CASSLGISNTEAFF
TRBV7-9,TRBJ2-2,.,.,TGTGCCAGCAGACTGGGCGAAGGAACCGGGGAGCTGTTTTTT,CASRLGEGTGELFF
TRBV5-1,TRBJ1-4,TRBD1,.,TGCGCCAGCAGCTTAGGGGGCGGGCAGGGCGATGAAAAACTGTTTTTT,CASSLGGGQGDEKLFF
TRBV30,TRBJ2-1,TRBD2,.,TGTGCCTGGGGACCACTAGCGGGACTCGATGAGCAGTTCTTC,CAWGPLAGLDEQFF
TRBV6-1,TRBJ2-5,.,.,TGTGCCAGCAGTGAATTGACGGACTACCAAGAGACCCAGTACTTC,CASSELTDYQETQYF
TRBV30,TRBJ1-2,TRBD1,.,TGTGCCTGGAGTGTATCGAGGGGGCGGATAATTGATGGCTACACCTTC,CAWSVSRGRIIDGYTF
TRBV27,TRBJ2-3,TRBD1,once,TGTGCCAGCAGGAAACAGGGACAGGTAACCAATACGCAGTATTTT,CASRKQGQVTNTQYF
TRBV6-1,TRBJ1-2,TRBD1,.,TGTGCCAGCATCCAGGGACAGGGCGAGAACTATGGCTACACCTTC,CASIQGQGENYGYTF
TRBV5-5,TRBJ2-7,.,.,TGTGCCAGCAGCCCTGAGCCGACTCTTTCCTACGAGCAGTACTTC,CASSPEPTLSYEQYF
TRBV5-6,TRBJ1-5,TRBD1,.,TGTGCCAGCAGCCAGGGACAGGGGCGTCAGCCCCAGCATTTT,CASSQGQGRQPQHF
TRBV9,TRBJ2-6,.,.,TGTGCCAGCAGCCCCATGGCTGGGGCCAACGTCCTGACTTTC,CASSPMAGANVLTF
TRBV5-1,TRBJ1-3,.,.,TGCGCCAGCAGCTCAACAGGGCTCTCTGGAAACACCATATATTTT,CASSSTGLSGNTIYF
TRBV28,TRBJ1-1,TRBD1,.,TGTGCCAGCAGTATACAGGGGGCGGTGAACACTGAAGCTTTCTTT,CASSIQGAVNTEAFF
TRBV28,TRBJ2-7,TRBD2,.,TGTGCCAGCAGCCTCGGGACTAGCGGGAGTTACGAGCAGTACTTC,CASSLGTSGSYEQYF
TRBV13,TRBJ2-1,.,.,TGTGCCAGCAGCTTAGTTATTGGGAGCGATCGGTTCTTC,CASSLVIGSDRFF
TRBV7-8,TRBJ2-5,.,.,TGTGCCAGCAGCTTAAAAAGATGGAAAGTACAAGAGACCCAGTACTTC,CASSLKRWKVQETQYF
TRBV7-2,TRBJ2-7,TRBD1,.,TGTGCCAGCAGCTTAGGTAGGGGGACAGCCTACGAGCAGTACTTC,CASSLGRGTAYEQYF
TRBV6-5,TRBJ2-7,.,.,TGTGCCAGCAGTTCCCCCTCCGCAGGGATGTACGAGCAGTACTTC,CASSSPSAGMYEQYF
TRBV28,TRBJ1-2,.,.,TGTGCCAGCAGTAGCGGACAGCTCCATGGCTACACCTTC,CASSSGQLHGYTF
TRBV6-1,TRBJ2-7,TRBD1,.,TGTGCCAGCAAGATTGGACAGGGGACCCACGAGCAGTACTTC,CASKIGQGTHEQYF
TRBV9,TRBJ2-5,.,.,TGTGCCAGCAGCCCAAGTCACCGTCGGGAGACCCAGTACTTC,CASSPSHRRETQYF
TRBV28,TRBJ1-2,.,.,TGTGCCAGCAGTGCTACCGGGACCCGAAGGGATGGCTACACCTTC,CASSATGTRRDGYTF
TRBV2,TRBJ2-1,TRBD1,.,TGTGCCAGCAGCACGGGACAGGGAGGTTTGAATGAGCAGTTCTTC,CASSTGQGGLNEQFF
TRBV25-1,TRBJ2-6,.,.,TGTGCCAGCAGTCCCGCTGGGGCCAACGTCCTGACTTTC,CASSPAGANVLTF
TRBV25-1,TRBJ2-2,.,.,TGTGCCAGCAGTGAATTCGGGGGAAGATCCGGGGAGCTGTTTTTT,CASSEFGGRSGELFF
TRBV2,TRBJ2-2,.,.,TGTGCCAGCTTGGAGGGGGCGGTCGGGGAGCTGTTTTTT,CASLEGAVGELFF
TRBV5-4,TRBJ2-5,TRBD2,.,TGTGCCAGCAGCACTGGGACTAGCGGCCAAGAGACCCAGTACTTC,CASSTGTSGQETQYF
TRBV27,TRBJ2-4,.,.,TGTGCCAGCAGTCAAAGGACAGACAAAAACATTCAGTACTTC,CASSQRTDKNIQYF
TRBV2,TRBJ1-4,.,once,TGTGCCAGCAGTGGTGGTACAACTAATGAAAAACTGTTTTTT,CASSGGTTNEKLFF
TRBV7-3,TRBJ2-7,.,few,TGTGCCAGCAGTCAATCTAGCGAGAGCTCCTACGAGCAGTACTTC,CASSQSSESSYEQYF
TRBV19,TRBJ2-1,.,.,TGTGCCAGCAGATTGACTCCCACCAACGCCCTCAATGAGCAGTTCTTC,CASRLTPTNALNEQFF
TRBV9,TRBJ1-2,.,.,TGTGCCAGCAGCGCAGACCCGGGACACCAAATTGGCTACACCTTC,CASSADPGHQIGYTF
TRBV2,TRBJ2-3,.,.,TGTGCCAGCAGTGAACTAACAGGGCGAACAATTATTACAGATACGCAGTATTTT,CASSELTGRTIITDTQYF
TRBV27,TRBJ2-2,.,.,TGTGCCAGCAGTTTATTGGCTGTGAGCGCGAACACCGGGGAGCTGTTTTTT,CASSLLAVSANTGELFF